What follows are 12 T cell receptor beta chains derived from one specimen sequenced in a study of spatial heterogeneity in lung cancer. Findings of the study overall: Tracking of tumor mutation counts was seen in expanded intratumoral alpha and beta TCR counts.

Described time point: sample taken at primary tumor resection. MiXCR, run by TCRdb on the 5' RACE reads, gives a single entry per CDR3 protein. Of several thousand distinct CDR3 sequences in the sample, roughly 5.2% were seen once. The antigens for these receptors are not known. This material consisted of lung tumor tissue, taken at surgery. The receptors here all came from a male donor with early-stage non-small cell lung cancer.

This clonotype was counted ten times or more. The size of this beta chain means little, since it is a stray read in a library made for alpha chains. This chain connects TRBV12-3 or TRBV12-4 to TRBJ1-2; D not certain. This CDR3 is built from 13 residues. V lost 1 base and J lost 8, with 11 bases in between. The CDR3 reads CASSLGLVEGYTF. CDR3 bases: TGTGCCAGCAGTTTAGGGTTGGTCGAGGGCTACACCTTC.

This clonotype ranks as medium-sized. Because the library targeted alpha chains, this beta chain is an off-target read whose size means little. This sequence joins TRBV20-1 and TRBJ2-7; 10 positions agree with TRBD2. V was pared by 6 bases and J by 2 bases, with 4 bases of the junction left unmatched. CDR1 and CDR2 from the germline V gene are DFQATT and SNEGSKA (reference sequence). The CDR3 runs to 13 residues. The CDR3 loop is CSAWTSGPYEQYF. In DNA form, the CDR3 reads TGCAGTGCGTGGACTAGCGGCCCCTACGAGCAGTACTTC.

In its sample, this clonotype ranks as medium-sized (0.01 to 0.1%). The library was prepared for alpha chains; this beta chain is a stray read, so its frequency means little. This chain joins TRBV7-6 and TRBJ1-1; D is undetermined. CDR3 size: 13 residues. Trimming pared 1 base from V and 5 bases from J, leaving 8 bases between. Germline CDR1 and CDR2: SGHVS and FNYEAQ. CDR3 amino acids: CASSLGESTEAFF. Here the CDR3 DNA reads TGTGCCAGCAGCTTAGGAGAGAGTACTGAAGCTTTCTTT.

This clonotype was found many times. This beta chain turned up in a library designed for alpha chains; as an off-target read, its abundance says little. The chain uses TRBV5-1 and TRBJ1-2; D remains unclear. V was clipped by 4 bases and J by 0 bases, with 4 bases between them. This CDR3 has 12 residues. The germline gives CDR1 SGHRS, CDR2 YFSETQ. CDR3 DNA: TGCGCCAGCAGCGGCGCTAACTATGGCTACACCTTC. This gives the protein CASSGANYGYTF.

This clonotype was observed many times. Because this beta chain is a stray read in a library intended to capture alpha chains, its abundance should not be given much weight. V gene TRBV27 combines with J gene TRBJ1-5, with D maybe TRBD1 (5 bases). V lost 3 bases and J 4 bases, leaving 16 bases between the germline ends. CDR1 and CDR2 (germline): MNHEY, SMNVEV (reference sequence). This CDR3 contains 16 residues. The CDR3 coding sequence is TGTGCCAGCAGTTTTACCTCGCGGGGCCGAAATCAGCCCCAGCATTTT. The encoded protein is CASSFTSRGRNQPQHF.

This clonotype was recorded at least ten times. This beta chain appears as a stray read in a library generated for alpha chains; its size is not informative. V usage is TRBV3-1 and J usage is TRBJ2-5; D is unresolved. The CDR3 has 12 residues. V shed 3 bases and J shed 0 bases, with 2 bases lying between them. Germline CDR1 is LGHDT and CDR2 is YNNKEL (reference sequence). CDR3 loop: CASSQDQETQYF. In DNA form, the CDR3 reads TGTGCCAGCAGCCAGGACCAAGAGACCCAGTACTTC.

This clonotype occurred many times. The library was designed around alpha chains, so this beta chain is a stray read whose abundance carries little weight. This rearrangement joins TRBV20-1 to TRBJ2-5; D remains ambiguous. V was trimmed by 7 bases and J by 3 bases, leaving 12 bases between them. The CDR3 runs 12 residues. Germline V gene lookup returns CDR1 DFQATT and CDR2 SNEGSKA (reference sequence). CDR3: CSGIPLEETQYF. DNA of the CDR3: TGCAGTGGCATCCCGCTAGAAGAGACCCAGTACTTC.

This clonotype is termed medium-sized (0.01 to 0.1%). This beta chain appears as a stray read in a library generated for alpha chains; its size is not informative. The chain carries TRBV5-1 and TRBJ2-3; possibly TRBD2 for D (6 bases). Germline CDR1 SGHRS, CDR2 YFSETQ. The CDR3 contains 15 residues. Deletions cut 4 bases from V and 0 bases from J, with 12 bases between. The CDR3 nucleotides read TGCGCCAGCAGCCCGGGGGTTCCTAGCACAGATACGCAGTATTTT. Protein: CASSPGVPSTDTQYF.

Many counts were recorded for this clonotype. Little can be read into the size of this beta chain, an off-target read in a library designed for alpha chains. V usage is TRBV9 and J usage is TRBJ2-2; D gene unclear. Trimming took off 0 bases at V and 8 bases at J, with 5 bases between the two ends. The CDR3 runs to 12 residues. Germline V lookup: CDR1 SGDLS, CDR2 YYNGEE. The CDR3 here is CASSVGMGELFF. The CDR3 nucleotides are TGTGCCAGCAGCGTAGGGATGGGGGAGCTGTTTTTT.

This clonotype has a count of ten or more. Little can be read into the size of this beta chain, an off-target read in a library designed for alpha chains. The genes are TRBV6-1 and TRBJ2-5; 7 nucleotides align to TRBD1. The CDR3 loop spans 14 amino acids. The junction had 4 bases not matched to a gene; V was cut back by 4 bases and J by 2 bases. The germline CDR1 and CDR2 sequences are MNHNS and SASEGT. The CDR3 sequence: CASSVPGQQETQYF. CDR3 nucleotides: TGTGCCAGCAGTGTACCGGGACAGCAAGAGACCCAGTACTTC.

In its sample, this clonotype was seen many times. Found in a library prepared for alpha chains, this beta chain is an off-target read, and its abundance has little meaning. The chain recombines TRBV12-5 with TRBJ2-5; 9 nucleotides match TRBD1. CDR1 and CDR2 from the germline V gene are LGHNT and FRNRAP. J gave up 3 bases and V 6 bases, and 8 bases lay outside the gene matches. The CDR3 is 15 amino acids. The CDR3 sequence: CASGPPGQGEETQYF. DNA of the CDR3: TGTGCTAGTGGCCCCCCGGGACAGGGCGAAGAGACCCAGTACTTC.

This clonotype was detected many times. A library made for alpha chains picked up this beta chain off target, so its size means little. The CDR3 DNA reads as TGTGCCAGCAGCTTTGGGATGGTGGGTGAAGCTTTCTTT. Protein: CASSFGMVGEAFF. V is TRBV3-1 and J is TRBJ1-1; unclear D gene. The germline V gene has CDR1 LGHDT and CDR2 YNNKEL (reference sequence). This CDR3 is built from 13 residues. Trimming left V 5 bases short and J 7 bases short, with 14 bases between. Looking up the rest from reference TRBV3-1 and TRBJ1-1 gives the full variable domain: DTAVSQTPKYLVTQMGNDKSIKCEQNLGHDTMYWYKQDSKKFLKIMFSYNNKELIINETVPNRFSPKSPDKAHLNLHINSLELGDSAVYFCASSFGMVGEAFFGQGTRLTVV.